The 28 T cell receptor beta chains listed next were all sequenced from one sample in a study of blood T cell repertoires in COVID-19. Sequenced by immunoSEQ multiplex PCR; TCRdb stores in-frame clones only, minus some. This sample has about 93,000 clones, with roughly nine tenths found just once. Sequenced input: peripheral blood. Receptors were obtained from a man between 45 and 60 years old with acute or convalescent COVID-19.

This chain joins TRBV5-5 and TRBJ2-5, with D maybe TRBD1 (5 bases). This CDR3 has 13 residues. The V end lost 4 bases, the J end lost 1 base, and 8 bases lay between the germline ends. Germline CDR1 is SGHKS and CDR2 is YYEKEE (reference sequence). CDR3 region: CASSTGPQETQYF. DNA of the CDR3: TGTGCCAGCAGCACAGGACCCCAAGAGACCCAGTACTTC.

The chain has TRBV6-5 and TRBJ1-5, with TRBD1 as a possible D gene (6 bases). V lost 5 bases, J lost 4 bases, and 15 bases lay in between. The CDR3 extends over 15 amino acids. The germline gives CDR1 MNHEY, CDR2 SVGAGI. CDR3 sequence reads: CASSTTGGLNQPQHF. The CDR3 DNA reads TGTGCCAGCAGTACGACAGGTGGGTTAAATCAGCCCCAGCATTTT.

The chain combines TRBV25-1 with TRBJ2-3; TRBD2 aligns across 14 bases. The CDR3 is made up of 17 amino acids. J gave up 4 bases and V 2 bases, and 5 bases lay outside the gene matches. Germline CDR1 is MGHDK and CDR2 is SYGVNS. CDR3 protein: CASSERTSGGSPDTQYF. The CDR3 DNA follows: TGTGCCAGCAGTGAAAGGACTAGCGGGGGGTCCCCAGATACGCAGTATTTT.

The chain recombines TRBV24-1 with TRBJ2-5; 7 positions match TRBD1. Germline lookup yields CDR1 KGHDR and CDR2 SFDVKD. V was pared by 3 bases and J by 6 bases, with 15 bases of the junction left unmatched. The CDR3 length is 17 residues. CDR3 nucleotide sequence: TGTGCCACCAGTGATATTAACGGACAGGCTGACAGGAAGACCCAGTACTTC. This codes for CATSDINGQADRKTQYF.

This rearrangement joins TRBV30 to TRBJ1-1; tentatively, D is TRBD1 (6 bases). Between the trimmed V and J ends, which lost 2 bases and 3 bases, there was a span of 10 bases. The CDR3 runs 13 residues. CDR1 and CDR2 from the germline V gene are GTSNPN and SVGIG (reference sequence). CDR3 sequence reads: CAWSLGGHTEAFF. DNA for the CDR3: TGTGCCTGGAGTTTGGGGGGGCACACTGAAGCTTTCTTT.

This clone has just a few counts. The chain couples TRBV5-1 to TRBJ1-4, with no clear D. The CDR3 length is 15 residues. The germline gives CDR1 SGHRS, CDR2 YFSETQ. The V gene lost 0 bases and the J gene lost 3 bases, with 9 bases spanning the gap. This chain's CDR3 is CASSLDPAANEKLFF. The CDR3 nucleotides read TGCGCCAGCAGCTTGGACCCCGCGGCTAATGAAAAACTGTTTTTT.

The rearrangement uses TRBV19 and TRBJ1-1; TRBD1 might be the D (6 bases). The germline V gene encodes CDR1 LNHDA and CDR2 SQIVND (reference sequence). This CDR3 is 16 amino acids long. Trimming took off 2 bases at V and 3 bases at J, with 16 bases between the two ends. CDR3 coding DNA: TGTGCCAGTAGTATATCCCGAGGGGGTCGAGACACTGAAGCTTTCTTT. Protein: CASSISRGGRDTEAFF. The full variable domain, its missing parts supplied by reference TRBV19 and TRBJ1-1, is DGGITQSPKYLFRKEGQNVTLSCEQNLNHDAMYWYRQDPGQGLRLIYYSQIVNDFQKGDIAEGYSVSREKKESFPLTVTSAQKNPTAFYLCASSISRGGRDTEAFFGQGTRLTVV.

The chain links TRBV5-6 to TRBJ1-6, with 7 bases that match TRBD1. Germline V CDR1 and CDR2: SGHDT, YYEEEE. The CDR3 sequence is 16 residues long. V lost 4 bases and J lost 0; bases outside the gene matches: 4. Written as DNA, the CDR3 is TGTGCCAGCAGCCTCAGGGGGAGCTCCTATAATTCACCCCTCCACTTT. The encoded protein is CASSLRGSSYNSPLHF.

As for this clone: Other DNA sequences from this sample encode an identical CDR3 as well. The chain is built from TRBV9 and TRBJ2-2, with 7 bases identical to TRBD1. The trim removed 4 bases at V and 0 bases at J, leaving 6 bases unmatched. Germline loops: CDR1 SGDLS, CDR2 YYNGEE. The CDR3 is 16 amino acids. CDR3: CASSPRDSPNTGELFF. CDR3 nucleotides: TGTGCCAGCAGCCCCCGGGACAGCCCGAACACCGGGGAGCTGTTTTTT. Supplemented by reference TRBV9 and TRBJ2-2, the full variable domain reads DSGVTQTPKHLITATGQRVTLRCSPRSGDLSVYWYQQSLDQGLQFLIQYYNGEERAKGNILERFSAQQFPDLHSELNLSSLELGDSALYFCASSPRDSPNTGELFFGEGSRLTVL.

The table lists this clone with a few counts. The rearrangement uses TRBV27 and TRBJ1-2, with D uncertain. V shed 3 bases and J shed 4 bases, with 9 bases lying between them. Germline values: CDR1 MNHEY, CDR2 SMNVEV (reference sequence). There are 13 residues in the CDR3. The DNA of the CDR3 is TGTGCCAGCAGTTTGAAACAGAGCTATGGCTACACCTTC. The encoded protein is CASSLKQSYGYTF.

This chain uses TRBV7-9 with TRBJ2-3, with TRBD2 matching 14 bases. Trimming took 5 bases from V and 1 from J; bases not matched to a gene: 5. The CDR3 contains 17 residues. CDR1 is SEHNR and CDR2 is FQNEAQ in the germline V gene (reference sequence). The CDR3 region is CASSPGLAGARTDTQYF. For the CDR3, the DNA is TGTGCCAGCAGCCCGGGACTAGCGGGGGCCCGCACAGATACGCAGTATTTT.

This chain links TRBV6-1 with TRBJ1-1, with a weak D call TRBD1 (5 bases). Germline-derived CDR1 and CDR2 are MNHNS and SASEGT. The V end lost 0 bases, the J end lost 0 bases, and 8 bases lay between the germline ends. The CDR3 is made up of 15 amino acids. The CDR3 sequence is CASSEARGVNTEAFF. The CDR3 DNA follows: TGTGCCAGCAGTGAAGCAAGGGGCGTGAACACTGAAGCTTTCTTT.

The CDR3 here is CASSETSGAFYTDTQYF. The CDR3 coding sequence is TGTGCCAGCAGTGAGACTAGCGGGGCCTTTTACACAGATACGCAGTATTTT. The rearrangement uses TRBV6-2 or TRBV6-3 and TRBJ2-3; 11 bases agree with TRBD2. From germline, CDR1 is MNHEY and CDR2 SVGEGT. With 5 bases clipped from V and 2 bases from J, the junction kept 9 bases outside the gene matches. This CDR3 is built from 17 residues.

Points on this clone: Compared with germline, one end of the junction differs, possibly owing to a read error. The chain joins TRBV28 to TRBJ2-3, with D possibly TRBD1 on 5 matching bases. The CDR3 length is 13 residues. CDR1 is MDHEN and CDR2 is SYDVKM in the germline V gene. The CDR3 sequence: CASSPLIGAGMCF. The CDR3 DNA is TGTGCCAGCAGTCCCCTAATAGGGGCCGGTATGTGTTTT.

The chain uses TRBV2 and TRBJ1-1; 11 nucleotides match TRBD1. In germline, CDR1 is SNHLY, CDR2 FYNNEI. With V trimmed by 10 bases and J by 4 bases, 8 bases remained unmatched. CDR3 length equals 14 residues. CDR3 DNA sequence: TGTGCCATAATAACTGGGACAGGGGGCACTGAAGCTTTCTTT. This translates into CAIITGTGGTEAFF.

This clone appeared a single time. The rearrangement joins TRBV18 to TRBJ1-1, with a tentative D call TRBD1 (6 bases). The germline gives CDR1 KGHSH, CDR2 LQKENI. The ends were cut back, 3 bases at V and 6 bases at J, with 14 bases in the middle. The CDR3 runs to 14 residues. The CDR3 bases are TGTGCCAGCTCACCCCAACAGGGTTCCGCTGAAGCTTTCTTT. Protein: CASSPQQGSAEAFF.

J is TRBJ2-1 and V is TRBV4-1, with TRBD2 matching 9 bases. CDR3 size: 18 residues. After removal of 0 bases from V and 7 bases from J, the junction contained 13 bases not matched to a gene. CDR1 is MGHRA, CDR2 YSYEKL, per germline. CDR3 sequence: CASSQESGGGAPLNEQFF. The CDR3 DNA follows: TGCGCCAGCAGCCAAGAAAGTGGCGGGGGGGCCCCCTTAAATGAGCAGTTCTTC.

The rearrangement joins TRBV12-5 to TRBJ2-1, with a tentative D call TRBD2 (5 bases). V was cut by 1 base and J by 15 bases, with 16 bases left in between. The CDR3 consists of 13 residues. Per germline, CDR1 LGHNT and CDR2 FRNRAP. The CDR3 region is CASGLEPGSRPFF. CDR3 bases: TGTGCTAGTGGTTTGGAACCGGGATCCCGGCCGTTCTTC.

The V call is TRBV5-5, the J call TRBJ1-2; D call uncertain. The ends were cut back, 1 base at V and 3 bases at J, with 7 bases in the middle. The CDR3 loop spans 13 amino acids. Germline loops: CDR1 SGHKS, CDR2 YYEKEE (reference sequence). The CDR3 region has the DNA TGTGCCAGCAGCTTGACAGATTACTATGGCTACACCTTC. Amino acid sequence: CASSLTDYYGYTF.

The chain uses TRBV7-3 and TRBJ1-4; 8 bases line up with TRBD1. CDR1 is SGHTA, CDR2 FQGTGA, per germline. This CDR3 spans 15 amino acids. V lost 5 bases, J lost 8 bases, and 10 bases stayed unmatched. CDR3 nucleotide sequence: TGTGCCAGCAGCCGATCGGGACAGGTTGGCGAAAAACTGTTTTTT. Its translation: CASSRSGQVGEKLFF.

V is TRBV7-3 and J is TRBJ2-7; tentatively, D is TRBD1 (6 bases). Per the germline V gene, CDR1 is SGHTA and CDR2 is FQGTGA. Trimming took off 0 bases at V and 6 bases at J, with 9 bases between the two ends. The length of the CDR3 is 13 residues. The CDR3 DNA reads TGTGCCAGCAGCTTAACGTTAGGGGGCGAGCAGTACTTC. Its protein product is CASSLTLGGEQYF.

This chain joins TRBV28 and TRBJ1-1; D possibly corresponds to TRBD1 (5 bases). The CDR3 has 11 amino acids. Trimming removed 8 bases at V and 3 bases at J, with 7 bases between. Germline V gene sequence: CDR1 MDHEN, CDR2 SYDVKM. For the CDR3, the DNA is TGTGCCAGCGGGGGGGACACTGAAGCTTTCTTT. Translated, it gives CASGGDTEAFF. The variable domain in full, with the rest retrieved from reference TRBV28 and TRBJ1-1, is DVKVTQSSRYLVKRTGEKVFLECVQDMDHENMFWYRQDPGLGLRLIYFSYDVKMKEKGDIPEGYSVSREKKERFSLILESASTNQTSMYLCASGGDTEAFFGQGTRLTVV.

V gene TRBV14 combines with J gene TRBJ2-1; 9 bases match TRBD2. The CDR3 runs to 19 residues. Germline V gene sequence: CDR1 SGHDN, CDR2 FVKESK. V trimming: 1 base; J trimming: 2 bases; junction bases outside the gene matches: 12. In DNA, the CDR3 is TGTGCCAGCAGCCAAGGTTGGTCTAGCGGGGAATACACCTACAATGAGCAGTTCTTC. It translates to CASSQGWSSGEYTYNEQFF.

The V gene is TRBV25-1, the J gene TRBJ1-6; 7 bases fit TRBD1. Germline V gene data show CDR1 as MGHDK and CDR2 as SYGVNS. Germline trimming cut 6 bases from V and 7 bases from J; bases unmatched to any gene: 0. The CDR3 covers 12 residues. CDR3 in DNA: TGTGCCAGCAGACAGGGGAATTCACCCCTCCACTTT. Encoded protein: CASRQGNSPLHF.

The chain couples TRBV7-2 to TRBJ1-2; TRBD1 is a possible D gene (5 bases). Germline-derived CDR1 and CDR2 are SGHTA and FQGNSA. This CDR3 is built from 16 residues. V lost 5 bases to trimming and J lost 4 bases, with 20 bases between them. The CDR3 loop reads CASSARGFYMSYGYTF. The CDR3 DNA is TGTGCCAGCAGCGCTAGGGGATTCTACATGAGCTATGGCTACACCTTC.

The chain employs TRBV10-1 and TRBJ2-5; the D gene is possibly TRBD1 (6 bases). CDR1 and CDR2 from the germline V gene are WNHNN and SYGVQD (reference sequence). CDR3 length: 15 amino acids. Trimming left V 6 bases short and J 1 base short, with 15 bases between. The DNA of the CDR3 is TGCGCCAGCAGGAACCTTGGGGGCTCCCAAGAGACCCAGTACTTC. It is translated as CASRNLGGSQETQYF.

The chain recombines TRBV18 with TRBJ1-1, with D tentatively TRBD1 (5 bases). V lost 0 bases and J lost 0, with 8 bases in between. Germline CDR1 reads KGHSH; CDR2 reads LQKENI. There are 15 residues in the CDR3. CDR3: CASSPPGVMNTEAFF. The CDR3 DNA is TGTGCCAGCTCACCACCAGGGGTAATGAACACTGAAGCTTTCTTT.

In its sample, this clone was seen a few times. This chain connects TRBV6-1 to TRBJ2-7; D not certain. CDR1 and CDR2 from the germline V gene are MNHNS and SASEGT. Trimming removed 1 base from V and 5 bases from J, with 12 bases in between. The CDR3 runs 14 residues. This CDR3 is CASSEGAEANEQYV. CDR3 nucleotide sequence: TGTGCCAGCAGTGAAGGGGCAGAAGCTAACGAGCAGTACGTC.